This TCR beta chain was found in a study of cytomegalovirus exposure and HLA in healthy donors. The CDR3 spans 15 residues. V dropped 10 bases and J dropped 0; count of bases not matched to a gene: 10. Looked up from germline, CDR1 is LNHDA and CDR2 is SQIVND (reference sequence). Primers: 60 Vbeta forward and 13 Jbeta reverse. Profiled with immunoSEQ multiplex PCR; TCRdb holds only in-frame clones, not every one. The data show fewer than 200,000 clones, 70% to 90% seen once. Study-level points and caveats: Later analysis reportedly placed an Asian-associated ancestry cluster below the roughly 680-donor mean in N-insertions. It is likely that the observed cluster of highly shared sequence variants was a sequencing artifact. For presence/absence analyses, sequencing depth was assumed to be roughly uniform across donors. Reports showed the classifier diagnosing cytomegalovirus status with high specificity and sensitivity.

This clone was seen more than once but under ten times. The antigen is not known. The clonotype comes from a man aged 25-45 years in good health and CMV-seropositive. Sequencing was carried out using PBMCs. This chain connects TRBV19 to TRBJ1-1; 8 nucleotides align to TRBD1. CDR3 sequence (DNA): TGTGCCACCGGGACAGGAATTAACATGAACACTGAAGCTTTCTTT. This codes for CATGTGINMNTEAFF.